This record concerns one T cell receptor beta chain sequence. Its antigen remains unknown. This sample was taken from a study of cytomegalovirus exposure and HLA in healthy donors. Study in general: The 90 to 150 validation repertoires used the same platform as the approximately 670 first-cohort repertoires, a later analysis reported.

Whole-study results and caveats: The study flagged roughly 150 TCR beta chains as cytomegalovirus-associated. According to a subsequent analysis, TCR clusters from the first cohort were inclined to appear together in the 120 validation repertoires.

The data were produced by immunoSEQ multiplex PCR, yet TCRdb's version contains in-frame clones alone and is incomplete. In the table there are about 220,000 clones, about 93% of which are singletons. Input material: PBMCs. The clonotype comes from a woman younger than 35 in good health and CMV-seronegative.

DNA of the CDR3: TGTGCCAGCAGCCGGACGGGAGATTCCTACGAGCAGTACTTC. This codes for CASSRTGDSYEQYF. This rearrangement joins TRBV14 to TRBJ2-7; possible D gene TRBD2, 6 bases. CDR3 length: 14 residues. The V and J ends lost 4 bases and 1 base respectively, with 11 bases between them. Germline values: CDR1 SGHDN, CDR2 FVKESK. The whole variable domain, filled in from reference TRBV14 and TRBJ2-7, reads EAGVTQFPSHSVIEKGQTVTLRCDPISGHDNLYWYRRVMGKEIKFLLHFVKESKQDESGMPNNRFLAERTGGTYSTLKVQPAELEDSGVYFCASSRTGDSYEQYFGPGTRLTVT.